These 2 T cell receptor beta chains were sequenced from one sample in a study of shared clonotypes between healthy human individuals. Some clones are missing from TCRdb's copy, which holds only in-frame ones; the method was immunoSEQ multiplex PCR. The sample includes some 660,000 clones, around four fifths seen only once; the top ten take about 1.8%. Sequenced: memory CD4+ T cells sorted from blood. Subset in this sample: CD45RA-negative fraction. These receptors were obtained from a woman aged 25-40 years in good health.

The chain couples TRBV25-1 to TRBJ2-3, with D unresolved. Germline-derived CDR1 and CDR2 are MGHDK and SYGVNS. Deletions cut 5 bases from V and 0 bases from J, with 6 bases between. This CDR3 has 13 residues. CDR3 residues: CASSISSTDTQYF. In nucleotides, the CDR3 is TGTGCCAGCAGTATATCGAGCACAGATACGCAGTATTTT.

V usage is TRBV4-2 and J usage is TRBJ2-2, with 8 bases matching TRBD2. Losses at the gene ends were 0 bases for V and 5 bases for J; bases not matched to a gene: 5. The CDR3 loop spans 16 amino acids. CDR1 and CDR2 (germline): LGHNA, YNFKEQ. CDR3 in amino acids: CASSQEGREVTGELFF. The CDR3 region has the DNA TGTGCCAGCAGCCAAGAGGGGCGGGAGGTGACCGGGGAGCTGTTTTTT.